Presented here are 5 T cell receptor beta chains from one specimen sequenced in a study of shared clonotypes between healthy human individuals. The table came from immunoSEQ multiplex PCR; TCRdb's copy has only in-frame clones and leaves some out. The table lists 190,000 or so clones, 60% to 75% of them singletons. What was sequenced was memory CD4+ T cells sorted from blood. Subset defined: CD45RA-negative fraction. All receptors come from a man aged 25 to 40 in good health.

CDR3 loop: CASSPPNQPQHF. CDR3 DNA sequence: TGTGCCAGCTCACCCCCGAATCAGCCCCAGCATTTT. This rearrangement joins TRBV18 to TRBJ1-5; D unclear. The germline V gene has CDR1 KGHSH and CDR2 LQKENI. This CDR3 has 12 residues. V was shortened by 3 bases and J by 4 bases, with 4 bases between the two germline ends.

CDR3 sequence: CASSHGTGRGDTQYF. CDR3 in DNA: TGTGCCAGTAGTCACGGGACAGGGCGTGGGGATACGCAGTATTTT. V and J are TRBV19 and TRBJ2-3; 9 nucleotides line up with TRBD1. The CDR3 is 15 amino acids. Germline CDR1 LNHDA, CDR2 SQIVND (reference sequence). Unmatched junction bases numbered 9, after V lost 5 bases and J lost 6 bases. Drawing the rest from reference TRBV19 and TRBJ2-3, the complete variable domain is DGGITQSPKYLFRKEGQNVTLSCEQNLNHDAMYWYRQDPGQGLRLIYYSQIVNDFQKGDIAEGYSVSREKKESFPLTVTSAQKNPTAFYLCASSHGTGRGDTQYFGPGTRLTVL.

This sequence joins TRBV10-3 and TRBJ2-5; 10 positions agree with TRBD1. The CDR3 extends over 15 amino acids. The V segment lost 6 bases and the J segment 3 bases; nucleotides outside the gene matches: 7. Germline V gene sequence: CDR1 ENHRY, CDR2 SYGVKD. This CDR3 is CAISEQGTGEETQYF. The DNA of the CDR3 is TGTGCCATCAGCGAACAAGGGACAGGGGAAGAGACCCAGTACTTC.

The chain links TRBV7-9 to TRBJ2-7; 7 bases fit TRBD1. The junction had 9 bases not matched to a gene; V was cut back by 1 base and J by 3 bases. From germline, CDR1 is SEHNR and CDR2 FQNEAQ (reference sequence). CDR3 length equals 16 residues. The CDR3 region has the DNA TGTGCCAGCAGCTTAGGGGTAGGGGGCTCGTTCTACGAGCAGTACTTC. This gives the protein CASSLGVGGSFYEQYF.

The chain has TRBV11-2 and TRBJ2-1; D is perhaps TRBD2 (6 bases). This CDR3 has 15 residues. Trimming pared 6 bases from V and 4 bases from J, leaving 16 bases between. CDR1 is SGHAT, CDR2 FQNNGV, per germline. The CDR3 reads CASRPLALLYNEQFF. CDR3 DNA sequence: TGTGCCAGCAGGCCTCTAGCGCTTTTATACAATGAGCAGTTCTTC.